This T cell receptor (beta chain) was identified during a study of OX40 agonist ivuxolimab in advanced cancers. Overall study: Six ivuxolimab dose levels, 0.01 to 10 mg/kg, were given intravenously every 2 weeks.

Study conclusions and caveats: In the 0.1-3.0 mg/kg groups, partial responders showed among the lowest expansion. At doses 0.1 to 3.0 mg/kg, CD4+ and CD8+ clones expanded.

Sequencing used immunoSEQ multiplex PCR; TCRdb keeps in-frame clones, though not all of them. The data contain tens of thousands of clones, around nine tenths of them singletons. Note on this clone: What it recognizes is unknown.

This TCR derives from an adult with an advanced solid tumor such as melanoma, head and neck, liver or kidney cancer. Material: CD4+ or CD8+ T cells sorted from blood, obtained in a trial of the OX40 agonist ivuxolimab.

The CDR3: CASSYSRLQETQYF. CDR3 nucleotide sequence: TGTGCCAGCAGTTACTCAAGACTGCAAGAGACCCAGTACTTC. The J gene is TRBJ2-5, the V gene TRBV6-6; D is undetermined. Germline V gene data show CDR1 as MNHNY and CDR2 as SVGAGI (reference sequence). Trimming removed 0 bases at V and 2 bases at J, with 7 bases between. This CDR3 contains 14 residues.